This TCR beta chain derives from a study of beta chain features in type 1 diabetes. Whole-study findings and limits: Moderate yet significant TCRB CDR3 shortening was seen in Type 1 diabetes patients in all four CD4+ subsets.

It was one heparinised blood draw, averaging about 116 mL, that each donor gave. The authors sorted CD4+ naive, central memory, regulatory and stem cell-like memory cells via CD45RO/CCR7/CD25/CD127/CD95/CD27. Germline loops: CDR1 SNHLY, CDR2 FYNNEI. The junction had 7 bases not matched to a gene; V was cut back by 8 bases and J by 5 bases. The CDR3 consists of 13 residues. Every isolated RNA sample was fully reverse transcribed, so sequencing captured expressed TCRB transcripts. Sequenced naive, central memory and regulatory T cell samples produced an average of about 3.57 million reads. This table comes from immunoSEQ multiplex PCR, and its TCRdb copy is limited to in-frame clones, with some not included. The table includes hundreds of thousands of clones, roughly a tenth detected once. This clone has more than one count but fewer than ten. No antigen is known for it.

The origin of this receptor is a man aged 25 to 40 with type 1 diabetes. The chain uses TRBV2 and TRBJ1-1; 8 bases line up with TRBD1. The sample consisted of naive CD4+ T cells from blood. CDR3 in DNA: TGTGCCAGCCCTGACAGGGGAAGGACTGAAGCTTTCTTT. Encoded protein: CASPDRGRTEAFF.